These 20 T cell receptor beta chains share one sample of origin, sequenced in a study of patients and donors after allogeneic stem cell transplantation. TCRdb passed the RT-PCR reads through MiXCR, listing each CDR3 protein once. The sample has about 400,000 distinct CDR3 sequences, 16% seen once; the top ten hold 7.2%. The sequenced sample consisted of blood, either unsorted or a sorted T cell fraction (not recorded which). The source of these receptors is a human donor who was either an allogeneic HSCT recipient or a stem cell or donor lymphocyte infusion donor (not recorded which). It is not recorded whose cells these are; they may come from a transplant donor.

J is TRBJ2-5 and V is TRBV4-2; 8 nucleotides match TRBD2. The CDR3 has 16 amino acids. With V trimmed by 0 bases and J by 5 bases, 8 bases remained unmatched. Germline V gives CDR1 LGHNA, CDR2 YNFKEQ. The CDR3 nucleotides read TGTGCCAGCAGCCAAGATGGGACTAGGGCACTCGAGACCCAGTACTTC. Encoded protein: CASSQDGTRALETQYF.

At least ten counts were recorded for this clonotype. The chain joins TRBV20-1 to TRBJ2-7; D possibly uses TRBD1 or TRBD2 (5 bases each). V was pared by 1 base and J by 1 base, with 23 bases between. Germline V gene data show CDR1 as DFQATT and CDR2 as SNEGSKA (reference sequence). CDR3 size: 18 residues. The CDR3 spells CSARARKAVFDRSYEQYF. As DNA, the CDR3 is TGCAGTGCTAGAGCCAGGAAAGCGGTGTTTGACAGATCCTACGAGCAGTACTTC.

The V call is TRBV29-1, the J call TRBJ2-7; D is uncertain. This CDR3 has 12 residues. V was cut by 0 bases and J by 5 bases, with 8 bases left in between. The germline CDR1 and CDR2 sequences are SQVTM and ANQGSEA. The CDR3 spells CSVEDRRDEQYF. CDR3 in DNA: TGCAGCGTTGAAGACCGTAGGGACGAGCAGTACTTC.

This clonotype was detected a few times. CDR3 amino acids: CASRFLDEQYF. As DNA, the CDR3 is TGTGCCAGCAGGTTTCTGGACGAGCAGTACTTC. V is TRBV6-1 and J is TRBJ2-7; D call uncertain. Trimming removed 6 bases from V and 5 bases from J, with 8 bases in between. The CDR3 runs to 11 residues. Germline CDR1 MNHNS, CDR2 SASEGT.

The chain carries TRBV7-9 and TRBJ1-4; D gene uncertain. The V gene's germline CDR1 is SEHNR and CDR2 FQNEAQ (reference sequence). The CDR3 sequence is 14 residues long. Trimming took 4 bases from V and 3 from J, leaving 9 bases between them. The CDR3 spells CASSSPGPNEKLFF. CDR3 coding DNA: TGTGCCAGCAGCTCCCCCGGACCTAATGAAAAACTGTTTTTT.

This chain uses TRBV6-5 with TRBJ2-3; D tentatively fits TRBD1 or TRBD2 (5 bases each). Deletions cut 2 bases from V and 4 bases from J, with 10 bases between. The CDR3 length is 14 residues. Germline CDR1 and CDR2: MNHEY and SVGAGI. DNA of the CDR3: TGTGCCAGCAGTTACGGGGGAGCCCCAGATACGCAGTATTTT. The encoded protein is CASSYGGAPDTQYF.

CDR3 residues: CASSYSGGSYTF. In DNA form, the CDR3 reads TGTGCCAGCAGTTACTCCGGGGGTAGCTACACCTTC. The chain links TRBV6-5 to TRBJ1-2, with D tentatively TRBD1 (5 bases). V lost 0 bases and J 9 bases, leaving 8 bases between the germline ends. This CDR3 is built from 12 residues. Germline V CDR1 and CDR2: MNHEY, SVGAGI.

This clonotype was counted between two and nine times. V is TRBV24-1 and J is TRBJ2-5; TRBD1 matches at 9 bases. V lost 4 bases to trimming and J lost 2 bases; unmatched junction nucleotides: 4. CDR3 length: 15 amino acids. Germline-derived CDR1 and CDR2 are KGHDR and SFDVKD. The CDR3 sequence: CATSDSGTGQETQYF. In nucleotides, the CDR3 is TGTGCCACCAGTGACTCCGGGACAGGGCAAGAGACCCAGTACTTC.

This clonotype was seen a handful of times. The genes are TRBV12-3 or TRBV12-4 and TRBJ2-7; TRBD1 aligns across 9 bases. The CDR3 sequence is 15 residues long. The ends lost 5 bases at V and 3 bases at J; junction bases unmatched: 8. The CDR3 sequence: CASSPRWGQGYEQYF. CDR3 bases: TGTGCCAGCAGTCCCCGGTGGGGACAGGGCTACGAGCAGTACTTC.

Only a few counts were recorded for this clonotype. The chain uses TRBV2 and TRBJ1-1; no clear D gene. This CDR3 has 13 residues. Trimming took 9 bases from V and 3 from J, leaving 14 bases between them. Germline CDR1 and CDR2: SNHLY and FYNNEI. The CDR3 loop reads CARRDRSHTEAFF. CDR3 DNA sequence: TGTGCCAGGAGAGACCGTTCGCACACTGAAGCTTTCTTT. The variable domain in full, with the rest retrieved from reference TRBV2 and TRBJ1-1, is EPEVTQTPSHQVTQMGQEVILRCVPISNHLYFYWYRQILGQKVEFLVSFYNNEISEKSEIFDDQFSVERPDGSNFTLKIRSTKLEDSAMYFCARRDRSHTEAFFGQGTRLTVV.

This rearrangement joins TRBV10-3 to TRBJ1-5; 9 bases fit TRBD1. Losses at the gene ends were 6 bases for V and 1 base for J; bases not matched to a gene: 7. CDR1 and CDR2 (germline): ENHRY, SYGVKD. The CDR3 runs to 16 residues. Here the CDR3 DNA reads TGTGCCATCAGCAAACAGGGGGCCAGAAGCAATCAGCCCCAGCATTTT. This translates into CAISKQGARSNQPQHF.

In this sample, this clonotype turned up a few times. The rearrangement joins TRBV10-3 to TRBJ1-2; D remains ambiguous. Germline V CDR1 and CDR2: ENHRY, SYGVKD. V was pared by 4 bases and J by 2 bases, with 8 bases between. The CDR3 is 13 amino acids. Here the CDR3 reads CAISADQNYGYTF. In DNA form, the CDR3 reads TGTGCCATCAGTGCTGACCAAAACTATGGCTACACCTTC.

The table lists this clonotype with a few counts. The rearrangement joins TRBV29-1 to TRBJ2-1, with TRBD2 matching over 8 bases. The V and J ends lost 0 bases and 7 bases, in that order; junction bases with no gene match: 8. This CDR3 has 15 amino acids. The germline gives CDR1 SQVTM, CDR2 ANQGSEA. Here the CDR3 reads CSVEDNSGGPNEQFF. The CDR3, as DNA: TGCAGCGTTGAAGATAACAGCGGGGGTCCGAATGAGCAGTTCTTC.

This clonotype was seen a few times. This rearrangement joins TRBV7-7 to TRBJ2-2, with TRBD1 matching 10 bases. The germline gives CDR1 SSHAT, CDR2 FNYEAQ (reference sequence). This CDR3 has 16 residues. The V and J ends lost 1 base and 4 bases, in that order; junction bases with no gene match: 3. The CDR3 nucleotides read TGTGCCAGCAGCTTAGGTGGACAGGGGGTCACCGGGGAGCTGTTTTTT. Its translation: CASSLGGQGVTGELFF.

The V call is TRBV12-5, the J call TRBJ2-5; either TRBD1 or TRBD2 may supply D (5 bases each). The germline CDR1 and CDR2 sequences are LGHNT and FRNRAP. The ends were cut back, 1 base at V and 1 base at J, with 16 bases in the middle. The CDR3 is 17 amino acids. CDR3 region: CASGLDGTAPLQETQYF. The CDR3 DNA reads as TGTGCTAGTGGTTTGGACGGGACCGCGCCCCTCCAAGAGACCCAGTACTTC.

The chain is built from TRBV7-2 and TRBJ1-1; D ambiguous. The germline V gene encodes CDR1 SGHTA and CDR2 FQGNSA. The CDR3 covers 11 residues. V lost 2 bases, J lost 7 bases, and 5 bases lay in between. CDR3 in amino acids: CASSLSVEAFF. CDR3 nucleotide sequence: TGTGCCAGCAGCTTATCGGTTGAAGCTTTCTTT.

The sample holds a few counts of this clonotype. The chain carries TRBV19 and TRBJ1-3; a weak D match, TRBD1 (5 bases). The germline V gene encodes CDR1 LNHDA and CDR2 SQIVND (reference sequence). The CDR3 runs to 14 residues. The germline V and J ends were trimmed by 3 bases and 3 bases, with 9 bases remaining between them. This chain's CDR3 is CASSMGESGNTIYF. The CDR3 DNA follows: TGTGCCAGTAGTATGGGGGAAAGTGGAAACACCATATATTTT.

In this sample, this clonotype turned up once. The rearrangement links TRBV20-1 to TRBJ2-5; D uncertain. CDR1 and CDR2 (germline): DFQATT, SNEGSKA (reference sequence). V gave up 6 bases and J gave up 1 base, with 12 bases separating them. This CDR3 is built from 13 residues. The CDR3 DNA reads as TGCAGTGCCGCCGAGGCGATCCAAGAGACCCAGTACTTC. Residues: CSAAEAIQETQYF.

The chain employs TRBV20-1 and TRBJ1-1, with 8 bases fitting TRBD1. This CDR3 has 16 amino acids. CDR1 DFQATT and CDR2 SNEGSKA come from the germline V gene (reference sequence). Trimming at V came to 0 bases and at J to 1 base, leaving 7 bases not matched to a gene. This CDR3 is CSARDLGGTGNTEAFF. DNA for the CDR3: TGCAGTGCTAGAGATCTGGGGGGGACAGGGAACACTGAAGCTTTCTTT.

This clonotype was recorded a few times. V and J are TRBV7-3 and TRBJ2-7; the D gene could be TRBD1 or TRBD2 (5 bases each). V was clipped by 6 bases and J by 7 bases, with 16 bases between them. The CDR3 length is 13 residues. Germline CDR1 SGHTA, CDR2 FQGTGA. The CDR3 coding sequence is TGTGCCAGCAGTTGGACGGGACGAGGAGAGCAGTACTTC. It yields the protein CASSWTGRGEQYF.